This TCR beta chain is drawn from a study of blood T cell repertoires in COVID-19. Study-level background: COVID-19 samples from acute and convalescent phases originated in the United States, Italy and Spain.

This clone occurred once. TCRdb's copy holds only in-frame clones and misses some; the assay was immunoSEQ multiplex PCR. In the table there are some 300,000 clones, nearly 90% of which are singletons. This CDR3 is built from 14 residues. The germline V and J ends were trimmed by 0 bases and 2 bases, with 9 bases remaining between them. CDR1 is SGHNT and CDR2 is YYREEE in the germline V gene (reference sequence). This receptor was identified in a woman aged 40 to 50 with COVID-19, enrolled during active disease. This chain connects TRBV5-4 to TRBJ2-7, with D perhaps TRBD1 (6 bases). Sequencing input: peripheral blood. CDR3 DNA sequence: TGTGCCAGCAGCTTGGCACAGGGAGCCTACGAGCAGTACTTC. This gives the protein CASSLAQGAYEQYF.